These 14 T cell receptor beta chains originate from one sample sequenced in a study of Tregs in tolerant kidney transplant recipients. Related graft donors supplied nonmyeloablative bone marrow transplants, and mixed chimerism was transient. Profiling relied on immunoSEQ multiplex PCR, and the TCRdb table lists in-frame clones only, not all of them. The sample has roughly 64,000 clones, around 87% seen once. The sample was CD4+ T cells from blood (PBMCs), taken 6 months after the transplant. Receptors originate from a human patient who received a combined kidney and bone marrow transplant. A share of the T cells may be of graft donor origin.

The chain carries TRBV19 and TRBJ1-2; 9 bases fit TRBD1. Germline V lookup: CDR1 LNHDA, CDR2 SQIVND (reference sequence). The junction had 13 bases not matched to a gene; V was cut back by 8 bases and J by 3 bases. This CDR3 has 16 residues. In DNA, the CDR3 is TGTGCCAGTTGCAGACAGGGACAGGGAGGAGACTATGGCTACACCTTC. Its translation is CASCRQGQGGDYGYTF.

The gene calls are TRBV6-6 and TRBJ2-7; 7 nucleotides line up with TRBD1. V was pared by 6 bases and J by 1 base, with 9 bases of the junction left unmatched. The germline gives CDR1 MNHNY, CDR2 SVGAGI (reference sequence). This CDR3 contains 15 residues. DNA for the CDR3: TGTGCCAGCAGAAAAGGGACAGACTTGTCCTACGAGCAGTACTTC. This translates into CASRKGTDLSYEQYF.

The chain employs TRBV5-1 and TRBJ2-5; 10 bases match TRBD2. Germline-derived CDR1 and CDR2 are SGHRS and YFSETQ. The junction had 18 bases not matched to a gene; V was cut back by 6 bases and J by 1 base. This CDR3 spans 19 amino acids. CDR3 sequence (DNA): TGCGCCAGCACCCCGGCCGGGACTAGCGCTACAAGGAGCCAAGAGACCCAGTACTTC. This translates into CASTPAGTSATRSQETQYF.

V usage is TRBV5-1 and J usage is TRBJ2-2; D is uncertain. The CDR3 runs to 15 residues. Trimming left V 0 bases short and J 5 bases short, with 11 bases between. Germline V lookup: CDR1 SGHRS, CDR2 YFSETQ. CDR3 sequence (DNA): TGCGCCAGCAGCTTGGCCGTCAGTCGTACCGGGGAGCTGTTTTTT. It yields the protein CASSLAVSRTGELFF.

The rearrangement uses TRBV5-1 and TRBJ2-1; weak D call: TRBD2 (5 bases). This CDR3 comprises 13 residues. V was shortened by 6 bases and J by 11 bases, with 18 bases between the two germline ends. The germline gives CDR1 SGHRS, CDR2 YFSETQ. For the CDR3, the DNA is TGCGCCAGCACCAGCAACTCCGGGATCCAGCAGTTCTTC. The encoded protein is CASTSNSGIQQFF.

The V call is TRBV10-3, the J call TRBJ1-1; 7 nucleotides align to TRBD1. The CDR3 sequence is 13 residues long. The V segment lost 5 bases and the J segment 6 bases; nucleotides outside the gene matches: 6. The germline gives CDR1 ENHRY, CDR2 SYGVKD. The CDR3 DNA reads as TGTGCCATCAGTAGACAGGGTTCCCCTGAAGCTTTCTTT. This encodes CAISRQGSPEAFF.

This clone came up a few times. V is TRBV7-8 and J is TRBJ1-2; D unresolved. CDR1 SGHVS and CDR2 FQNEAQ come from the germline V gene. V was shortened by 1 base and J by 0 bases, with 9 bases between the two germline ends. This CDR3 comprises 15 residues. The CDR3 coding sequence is TGTGCCAGCAGCTTAGTCAACGCAGCTAACTATGGCTACACCTTC. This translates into CASSLVNAANYGYTF.

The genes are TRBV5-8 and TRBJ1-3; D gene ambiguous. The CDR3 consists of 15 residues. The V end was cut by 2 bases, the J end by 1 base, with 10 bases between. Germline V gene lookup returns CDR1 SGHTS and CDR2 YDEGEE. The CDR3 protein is CASSFMRSSGNTIYF. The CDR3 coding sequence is TGTGCCAGCAGCTTTATGCGGAGTTCTGGAAACACCATATATTTT. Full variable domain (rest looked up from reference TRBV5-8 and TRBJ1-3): EAGVTQSPTHLIKTRGQQATLRCSPISGHTSVYWYQQALGLGLQFLLWYDEGEERNRGNFPPRFSGRQFPNYSSELNVNALELEDSALYLCASSFMRSSGNTIYFGEGSWLTVV.

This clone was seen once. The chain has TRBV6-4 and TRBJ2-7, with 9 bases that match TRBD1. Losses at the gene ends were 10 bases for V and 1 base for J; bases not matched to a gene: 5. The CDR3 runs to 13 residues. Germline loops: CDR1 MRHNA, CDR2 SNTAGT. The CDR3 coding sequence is TGTGCCAATCAGACAGGGGGGTCCTACGAGCAGTACTTC. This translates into CANQTGGSYEQYF.

The CDR3 DNA is TGTGCCAGCAGTTTTGGGACAGGGAACTATGGCTACACCTTC. It codes for CASSFGTGNYGYTF. V and J are TRBV27 and TRBJ1-2; 9 bases are a match to TRBD1. CDR1 MNHEY and CDR2 SMNVEV come from the germline V gene (reference sequence). The CDR3 covers 14 residues. Germline trimming cut 3 bases from V and 2 bases from J; bases unmatched to any gene: 1.

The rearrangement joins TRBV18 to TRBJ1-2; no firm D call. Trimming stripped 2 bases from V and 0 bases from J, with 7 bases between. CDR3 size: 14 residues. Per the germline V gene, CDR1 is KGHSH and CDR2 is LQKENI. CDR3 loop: CASSPGPPNYGYTF. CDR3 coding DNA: TGTGCCAGCTCACCAGGGCCACCTAACTATGGCTACACCTTC.

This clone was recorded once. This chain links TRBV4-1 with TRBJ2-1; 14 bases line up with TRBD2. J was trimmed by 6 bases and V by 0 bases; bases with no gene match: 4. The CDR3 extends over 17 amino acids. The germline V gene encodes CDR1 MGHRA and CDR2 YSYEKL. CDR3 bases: TGCGCCAGCAGCCAAGATTCCGGACTAGCGGGAGGCAATGAGCAGTTCTTC. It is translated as CASSQDSGLAGGNEQFF.

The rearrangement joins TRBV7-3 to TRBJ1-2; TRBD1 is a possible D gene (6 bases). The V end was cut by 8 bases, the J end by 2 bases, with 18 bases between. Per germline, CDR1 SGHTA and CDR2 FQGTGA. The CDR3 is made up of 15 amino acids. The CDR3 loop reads CASSQRGGRNYGYTF. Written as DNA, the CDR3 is TGTGCCAGCTCCCAGCGCGGGGGGCGAAACTATGGCTACACCTTC.

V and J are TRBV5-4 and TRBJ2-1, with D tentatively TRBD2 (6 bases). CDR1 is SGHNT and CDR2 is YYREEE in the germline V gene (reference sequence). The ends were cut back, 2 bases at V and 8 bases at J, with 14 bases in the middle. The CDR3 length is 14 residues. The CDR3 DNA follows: TGTGCCAGCAGCTTAGATGTCTGGGGGGATGAGCAGTTCTTC. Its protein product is CASSLDVWGDEQFF.